This T cell receptor beta chain emerged from a study of T-cell memory formation after mild COVID-19. CDR3 size: 11 residues. Trimming left V 2 bases short and J 8 bases short, with 6 bases between. Per the germline V gene, CDR1 is SEHNR and CDR2 is FQNEAQ (reference sequence). TCRdb re-derived calls from the 5' RACE reads in MiXCR, one entry per CDR3 protein. The sample records around 530,000 distinct CDR3 sequences, about a fifth being singletons. The J gene is TRBJ1-2, the V gene TRBV7-9; no firm D call. The source of this sequence is an adult woman who had mild COVID-19 (a few samples of this study predate the infection). Cell type and time point are not known. The source material was PBMCs or a T cell subset sorted from them (not recorded which). The CDR3 region is CASSLLSGYTF. In DNA, the CDR3 is TGTGCCAGCAGCTTACTGTCGGGCTACACCTTC.